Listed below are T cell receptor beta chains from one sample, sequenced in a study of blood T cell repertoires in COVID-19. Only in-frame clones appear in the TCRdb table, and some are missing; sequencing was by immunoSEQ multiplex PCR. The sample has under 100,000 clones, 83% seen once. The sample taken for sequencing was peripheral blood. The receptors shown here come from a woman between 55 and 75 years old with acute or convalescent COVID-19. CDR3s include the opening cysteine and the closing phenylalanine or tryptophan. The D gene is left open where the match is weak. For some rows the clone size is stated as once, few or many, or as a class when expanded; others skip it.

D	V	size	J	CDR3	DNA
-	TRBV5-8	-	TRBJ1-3	CAGSKGDTIYF	TGTGCCGGATCCAAGGGGGACACCATATATTTT
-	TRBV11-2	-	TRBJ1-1	CASSLVQGLLAEAFF	TGTGCCAGCAGCTTAGTTCAGGGTCTGTTGGCTGAAGCTTTCTTT
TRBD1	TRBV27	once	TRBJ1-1	CASSLFPSGTVNTEAFF	TGTGCCAGCAGTTTGTTTCCCTCCGGGACAGTCAACACTGAAGCTTTCTTT
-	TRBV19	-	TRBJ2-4	CASSNLLAKNIQYF	TGTGCCAGTAGTAATCTGTTAGCCAAAAACATTCAGTACTTC
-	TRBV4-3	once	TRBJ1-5	CASSQDNKQPQHF	TGCGCCAGCAGCCAAGATAATAAACAGCCCCAGCATTTT
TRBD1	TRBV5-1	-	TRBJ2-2	CASSATETGTGELFF	TGCGCCAGCAGCGCCACAGAGACAGGGACCGGGGAGCTGTTTTTT
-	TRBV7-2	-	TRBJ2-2	CASSLLFRGTNTGELFF	TGTGCCAGCAGCTTACTTTTTCGCGGAACGAACACCGGGGAGCTGTTTTTT
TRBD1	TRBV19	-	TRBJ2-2	CASSIRTGYTGELFF	TGTGCCAGTAGTATACGGACAGGGTACACCGGGGAGCTGTTTTTT
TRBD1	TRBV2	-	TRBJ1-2	CASSQLRTGGDYGYTF	TGTGCCAGCAGCCAACTCCGGACAGGCGGGGACTATGGCTACACCTTC
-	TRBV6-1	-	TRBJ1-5	CASSENGWNQPQHF	TGTGCCAGCAGTGAAAACGGTTGGAATCAGCCCCAGCATTTT
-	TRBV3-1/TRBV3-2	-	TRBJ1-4	CASSQNQGRAEKLFF	TGTGCCAGCAGCCAGAACCAGGGGCGCGCGGAAAAACTGTTTTTT
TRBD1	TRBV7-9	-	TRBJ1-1	CASGKQRGPLSTEAFF	TGTGCCAGCGGCAAACAAAGGGGGCCCCTGAGCACTGAAGCTTTCTTT
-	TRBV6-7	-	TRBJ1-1	CASSDTGQADTEAFF	TGTGCCAGCAGTGACACCGGGCAAGCGGACACTGAAGCTTTCTTT
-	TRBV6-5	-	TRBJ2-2	CASSYLGPNTGELFF	TGTGCCAGCAGTTATCTGGGCCCGAACACCGGGGAGCTGTTTTTT
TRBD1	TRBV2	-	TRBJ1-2	CASAGTGGAGYGYTF	TGTGCCAGCGCCGGGACAGGGGGCGCGGGATATGGCTACACCTTC
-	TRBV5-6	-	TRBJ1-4	CASSRASNEREVF	TGTGCCAGCAGCCGGGCCTCTAATGAAAGGGAGGTTTTT
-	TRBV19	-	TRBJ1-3	CASSRDRNLHSGNTIYF	TGTGCCAGTAGCCGCGACAGGAACCTCCACTCTGGAAACACCATATATTTT
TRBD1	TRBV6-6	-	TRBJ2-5	CASSPTGGRETQYF	TGTGCCAGCAGCCCGACAGGGGGCAGGGAGACCCAGTACTTC
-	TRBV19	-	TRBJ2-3	CASSNQGTDTQYF	TGTGCCAGTAGCAACCAGGGTACAGATACGCAGTATTTT
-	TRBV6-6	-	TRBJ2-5	CASRETGSQETQYF	TGTGCCAGCAGGGAGACAGGTTCTCAAGAGACCCAGTACTTC
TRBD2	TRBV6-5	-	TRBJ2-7	CATTYGGASYEQYF	TGTGCCACAACTTACGGGGGGGCATCCTACGAGCAGTACTTC
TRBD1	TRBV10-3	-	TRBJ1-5	CAISPQGKGDQPQHF	TGTGCCATCAGCCCACAGGGGAAGGGGGATCAGCCCCAGCATTTT
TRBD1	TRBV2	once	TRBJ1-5	CASSEMRTGGNQPQHF	TGTGCCAGCAGTGAGATGAGGACAGGGGGCAATCAGCCCCAGCATTTT
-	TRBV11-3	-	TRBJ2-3	CASSQSVDTQYF	TGTGCCAGCAGCCAATCAGTTGATACGCAGTATTTT
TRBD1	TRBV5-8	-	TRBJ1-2	CASIIGQGVSGYTF	TGTGCCAGCATAATCGGACAGGGGGTCTCTGGCTACACCTTC
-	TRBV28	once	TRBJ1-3	CASSSQGAGNTIYF	TGTGCCAGCAGTTCCCAAGGGGCTGGAAACACCATATATTTT
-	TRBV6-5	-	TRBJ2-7	CASSRVGLGYEQYF	TGTGCCAGCAGTCGGGTTGGCCTCGGCTACGAGCAGTACTTC
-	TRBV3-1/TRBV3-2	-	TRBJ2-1	CASSLKLVRNEQFF	TGTGCCAGCAGCCTTAAACTAGTAAGGAATGAGCAGTTCTTC
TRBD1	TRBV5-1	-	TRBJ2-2	CASSLRDSNTGELFF	TGCGCCAGCAGCCTCCGGGACAGTAACACCGGGGAGCTGTTTTTT
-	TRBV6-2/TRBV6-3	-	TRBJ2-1	CASSPGTGRDEQFF	TGTGCCAGCAGTCCCGGGACTGGCCGCGATGAGCAGTTCTTC
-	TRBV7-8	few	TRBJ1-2	CASSLNSLSNYGYTF	TGTGCCAGCAGCTTGAACAGCCTAAGTAACTATGGCTACACCTTC
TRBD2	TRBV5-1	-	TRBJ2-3	CASSLAGGPADTQYF	TGCGCCAGCAGCTTGGCGGGAGGGCCGGCGGATACGCAGTATTTT
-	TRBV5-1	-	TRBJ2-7	CASSNPTVNEQYF	TGCGCCAGCAGCAACCCGACAGTAAACGAGCAGTACTTC
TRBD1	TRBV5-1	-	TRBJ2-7	CASSSQDRSSYEQYF	TGCGCCAGCAGCTCCCAGGACAGGTCATCCTACGAGCAGTACTTC
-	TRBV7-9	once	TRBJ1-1	CASSTQGSEAFF	TGTGCCAGCAGCACTCAGGGTTCAGAGGCTTTCTTT
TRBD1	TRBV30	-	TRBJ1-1	CAWSVVPQQGAKAFF	TGTGCCTGGAGTGTAGTTCCTCAACAGGGGGCAAAAGCTTTCTTT
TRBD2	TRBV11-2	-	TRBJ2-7	CASSQVAGGTYEQYF	TGTGCCAGCAGCCAAGTTGCGGGGGGGACCTACGAGCAGTACTTC
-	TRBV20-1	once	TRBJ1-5	CSASSQSADQPQHF	TGCAGTGCTAGTTCACAGTCCGCCGATCAGCCCCAGCATTTT
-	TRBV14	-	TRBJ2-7	CASSQDQSYEQYF	TGTGCCAGCAGCCAAGATCAGTCTTACGAGCAGTACTTC
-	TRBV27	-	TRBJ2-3	CASSQQGRYTQYF	TGTGCCAGCAGTCAACAAGGGAGGTATACGCAGTATTTT
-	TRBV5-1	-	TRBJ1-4	CASSFSSVATNEKLFF	TGCGCCAGCAGCTTCTCCAGCGTTGCAACTAATGAAAAACTGTTTTTT
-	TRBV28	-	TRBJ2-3	CASRQSTDTQYF	TGTGCCAGTCGACAGAGCACAGATACGCAGTATTTT
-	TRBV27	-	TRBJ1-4	CASSWLGDNEKLFF	TGTGCCAGCAGTTGGTTAGGGGATAATGAAAAACTGTTTTTT
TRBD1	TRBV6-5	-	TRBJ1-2	CASSYSTGGVGGYTF	TGTGCCAGCAGTTACTCCACAGGGGGCGTTGGTGGCTACACCTTC
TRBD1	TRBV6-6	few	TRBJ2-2	CASSYSGGVGTGELFF	TGTGCCAGCAGTTACTCAGGGGGCGTAGGCACCGGGGAGCTGTTTTTT
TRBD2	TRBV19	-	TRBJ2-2	CASSMGPWGGSGELFF	TGTGCCAGTAGTATGGGCCCATGGGGGGGTTCTGGGGAGCTGTTTTTT
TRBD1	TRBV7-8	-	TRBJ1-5	CASSPGTVNQPQHF	TGTGCCAGCAGCCCTGGGACAGTGAATCAGCCCCAGCATTTT
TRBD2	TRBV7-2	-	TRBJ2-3	CASSQGTSGLAGRTQYF	TGTGCCAGCAGCCAGGGGACTAGCGGCCTTGCCGGGCGTACGCAGTATTTT
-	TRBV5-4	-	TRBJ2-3	CASSEGRTDTQYF	TGTGCCAGCAGCGAGGGTCGCACAGATACGCAGTATTTT
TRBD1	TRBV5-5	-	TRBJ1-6	CASSLDDRASYNSPLHF	TGTGCCAGCAGCTTGGATGACAGGGCTTCCTATAATTCACCCCTCCACTTT
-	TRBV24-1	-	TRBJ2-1	CATDSSTVPSGKQFF	TGTGCCACGGACAGTTCTACCGTACCTAGCGGCAAGCAGTTCTTC
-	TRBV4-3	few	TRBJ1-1	CASSHGDRYTEAFF	TGCGCCAGCAGCCATGGAGACAGGTACACTGAAGCTTTCTTT
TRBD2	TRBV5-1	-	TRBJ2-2	CASSFGTSGGTGELFF	TGCGCCAGCAGCTTCGGGACTAGCGGTGGGACCGGGGAGCTGTTTTTT
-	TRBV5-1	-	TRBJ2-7	CASSLAGNPYEQYF	TGCGCCAGCAGCTTGGCGGGGAACCCCTACGAGCAGTACTTC
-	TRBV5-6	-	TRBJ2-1	CASSLPGVNEQFF	TGTGCCAGCAGCTTGCCGGGAGTCAATGAGCAGTTCTTC
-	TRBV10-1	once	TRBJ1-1	CASSPPSGTKAFF	TGCGCCAGCAGCCCGCCGAGCGGGACGAAAGCTTTCTTT
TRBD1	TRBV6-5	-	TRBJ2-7	CASQGQVGYEQYF	TGTGCCAGCCAGGGACAGGTGGGCTACGAGCAGTACTTC
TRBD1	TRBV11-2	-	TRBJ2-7	CASSLEGGYSYEQYF	TGTGCCAGCAGCTTAGAAGGGGGCTACTCCTACGAGCAGTACTTC
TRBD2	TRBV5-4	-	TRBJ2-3	CASSDQTGRADTQYF	TGTGCCAGCAGCGACCAGACCGGGAGGGCAGATACGCAGTATTTT
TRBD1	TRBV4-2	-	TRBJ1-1	CASSQRQGLAEAFF	TGTGCCAGCAGCCAAAGACAGGGTCTGGCTGAAGCTTTCTTT